One sample yielded the 18 T cell receptor beta chains listed below, sequenced in a study of response to subunit inactivated influenza vaccine. TCRdb ran MiXCR on the RT-PCR reads and lists one entry per CDR3 protein. The repertoire has more than 150,000 distinct CDR3 sequences, about a tenth of them found once; the top ten carry 11%. The sequencing here drew on non-naive T cells sorted from PBMCs, taken on the day of vaccination. The receptors were gathered from a man aged 50-59 years who received an inactivated influenza vaccine.

This clonotype came up many times. The rearrangement joins TRBV6-1 to TRBJ2-2, with TRBD1 identical over 10 bases. Germline V CDR1 and CDR2: MNHNS, SASEGT. The V and J ends lost 10 bases and 4 bases, in that order; junction bases with no gene match: 6. The CDR3 runs to 14 residues. The CDR3 DNA reads as TGTGCCATAGGGGGACAGGGGTCCACCGGGGAGCTGTTTTTT. Protein: CAIGGQGSTGELFF.

Only one count was recorded for this clonotype. The V and J genes are TRBV7-2 and TRBJ2-7; possible D gene TRBD1, 5 bases. Trimming took off 1 base at V and 4 bases at J, with 8 bases between the two ends. Germline V gives CDR1 SGHTA, CDR2 FQGNSA. The CDR3 has 13 amino acids. The DNA for the CDR3 is TGTGCCAGCAGCTTAGGGGGCCTGTACGAGCAGTACTTC. Translating gives CASSLGGLYEQYF.

This clonotype was observed at least ten times. V and J are TRBV7-2 and TRBJ2-1; 7 bases map to TRBD2. There are 15 residues in the CDR3. J was trimmed by 0 bases and V by 6 bases; bases with no gene match: 5. Germline CDR1 and CDR2: SGHTA and FQGNSA. DNA of the CDR3: TGTGCCAGCAGTCGGGAGGTTGCCTCCTACAATGAGCAGTTCTTC. This sequence encodes CASSREVASYNEQFF.

This chain uses TRBV20-1 with TRBJ2-1; 11 positions match TRBD1. Germline assignment: CDR1 DFQATT and CDR2 SNEGSKA (reference sequence). The V and J ends lost 6 bases and 7 bases, in that order; junction bases with no gene match: 11. CDR3 size: 15 residues. This CDR3 is CSALGQGGFKNEQFF. The DNA of the CDR3 is TGCAGTGCCCTGGGACAGGGGGGCTTCAAGAATGAGCAGTTCTTC.

This clonotype occurred a few times. CDR3 DNA: TGCGCCAGCAGCTTGGTGTCAGGGGAGGATGAGCAGTTCTTC. This translates into CASSLVSGEDEQFF. The chain joins TRBV5-1 to TRBJ2-1; perhaps D is TRBD1 or TRBD2 (6 bases each). The CDR3 extends over 14 amino acids. Per the germline V gene, CDR1 is SGHRS and CDR2 is YFSETQ. Trimming took 0 bases from V and 8 from J, leaving 12 bases between them.

In its sample, this clonotype was seen a few times. V and J are TRBV20-1 and TRBJ1-5; D is undetermined. The V gene lost 8 bases and the J gene lost 3 bases, with 14 bases spanning the gap. The CDR3 loop spans 13 amino acids. Germline V gene data show CDR1 as DFQATT and CDR2 as SNEGSKA (reference sequence). CDR3 protein: CSPKGQINQPQHF. CDR3 coding DNA: TGCAGTCCGAAGGGTCAGATCAATCAGCCCCAGCATTTT.

The chain is built from TRBV7-9 and TRBJ2-2; the match to TRBD1 covers 10 bases. The germline V gene encodes CDR1 SEHNR and CDR2 FQNEAQ (reference sequence). This CDR3 has 16 residues. With 5 bases clipped from V and 2 bases from J, the junction kept 5 bases outside the gene matches. CDR3 coding DNA: TGTGCCAGCAGCGGGACAGGGGAACTCAACACCGGGGAGCTGTTTTTT. It is translated as CASSGTGELNTGELFF.

Comments on this clonotype: A read error may produce the germline difference seen at one junction end. The chain uses TRBV18 and TRBJ2-1; no clear D. The CDR3 has 12 amino acids. CDR1 and CDR2 (germline): KGHSH, LQKENI. The DNA for the CDR3 is TGTGCCAACTCACCCCCCGTGGGCTCCCGGTTCTTC. Amino acids: CANSPPVGSRFF. The full variable domain, its missing parts supplied by reference TRBV18 and TRBJ2-1, is NAGVMQNPRHLVRRRGQEARLRCSPMKGHSHVYWYRQLPEEGLKFMVYLQKENIIDESGMPKERFSAEFPKEGPSILRIQQVVRGDSAAYFCANSPPVGSRFFGPGTRLTVL.

In its sample, this clonotype was seen many times. The V gene is TRBV5-1, the J gene TRBJ2-5, with D unclear. Germline V gene sequence: CDR1 SGHRS, CDR2 YFSETQ. V was cut by 0 bases and J by 5 bases, with 5 bases left in between. The CDR3 length is 12 residues. CDR3 nucleotide sequence: TGCGCCAGCAGCTTGGTTTCGGAGACCCAGTACTTC. Translation gives CASSLVSETQYF. Combining the CDR3 with reference TRBV5-1 and TRBJ2-5 gives the whole variable domain KAGVTQTPRYLIKTRGQQVTLSCSPISGHRSVSWYQQTPGQGLQFLFEYFSETQRNKGNFPGRFSGRQFSNSRSEMNVSTLELGDSALYLCASSLVSETQYFGPGTRLLVL.

The chain recombines TRBV5-8 with TRBJ2-3; 10 bases line up with TRBD1. J gave up 2 bases and V 2 bases, and 5 bases lay outside the gene matches. Germline assignment: CDR1 SGHTS and CDR2 YDEGEE. CDR3 length equals 16 residues. CDR3 sequence (DNA): TGTGCCAGCAGCTTCGCCGGGACAGGGGACACAGATACGCAGTATTTT. This translates into CASSFAGTGDTDTQYF.

The V gene is TRBV20-1, the J gene TRBJ1-5; D is undetermined. The CDR3 length is 13 residues. Germline V lookup: CDR1 DFQATT, CDR2 SNEGSKA (reference sequence). V was cut by 6 bases and J by 6 bases, with 15 bases left in between. This chain's CDR3 is CSARTAGGQPQHF. The CDR3 nucleotides are TGCAGTGCGAGAACGGCAGGCGGTCAGCCCCAGCATTTT.

This clonotype was observed a few times. This chain connects TRBV28 to TRBJ2-3; D is possibly TRBD2 (6 bases). Trimming removed 6 bases from V and 2 bases from J, with 18 bases in between. CDR3 size: 16 residues. CDR1 and CDR2 (germline): MDHEN, SYDVKM. In nucleotides, the CDR3 is TGTGCCAGCAGCCGACAGACTAGTATAATCACAGATACGCAGTATTTT. This gives the protein CASSRQTSIITDTQYF.

At least ten counts were recorded for this clonotype. Here the CDR3 reads CASLNRDTGELFF. CDR3 nucleotide sequence: TGTGCCAGCCTTAACAGGGACACCGGGGAGCTGTTTTTT. The V gene is TRBV12-3 or TRBV12-4, the J gene TRBJ2-2, with a tentative D call TRBD1 (6 bases). This CDR3 contains 13 residues. V gave up 8 bases and J gave up 3 bases, with 10 bases separating them.

This clonotype occurred a few times. This chain uses TRBV6-2 or TRBV6-3 with TRBJ1-5, with D possibly TRBD1 on 6 matching bases. The CDR3 runs 17 residues. Germline V lookup: CDR1 MNHEY, CDR2 SVGEGT. Between the trimmed V and J ends, which lost 0 bases and 4 bases, there was a span of 16 bases. This CDR3 is CASSYSFGQRRNQPQHF. CDR3 nucleotide sequence: TGTGCCAGCAGTTACTCGTTTGGACAGCGACGAAATCAGCCCCAGCATTTT.

The table lists this clonotype with many counts. The chain carries TRBV7-8 and TRBJ2-1; 7 bases line up with TRBD2. Per the germline V gene, CDR1 is SGHVS and CDR2 is FQNEAQ. Germline trimming cut 5 bases from V and 9 bases from J; bases unmatched to any gene: 16. CDR3 length: 16 amino acids. DNA for the CDR3: TGTGCCAGCAGCGGATACCAACCGAGAGGGGAGGGTGAGCAGTTCTTC. Protein: CASSGYQPRGEGEQFF.

This rearrangement joins TRBV5-1 to TRBJ2-7, with a possible D match to TRBD1 (6 bases). V was trimmed by 4 bases and J by 0 bases, leaving 11 bases between them. The germline V gene encodes CDR1 SGHRS and CDR2 YFSETQ. The CDR3 loop spans 14 amino acids. CDR3 in DNA: TGCGCCAGCAGCGGGACACCATCCTCCTACGAGCAGTACTTC. Protein product: CASSGTPSSYEQYF.

This sequence joins TRBV10-2 and TRBJ1-1; possible D gene TRBD1, 5 bases. The CDR3 sequence is 13 residues long. The V end was cut by 6 bases, the J end by 6 bases, with 14 bases between. The germline V gene encodes CDR1 WSHSY and CDR2 SAAADI. The CDR3 loop reads CASSPGIRAEAFF. The CDR3 DNA follows: TGCGCCAGCAGCCCAGGGATACGGGCTGAAGCTTTCTTT.

This clonotype was observed a handful of times. V and J are TRBV7-3 and TRBJ2-7; 8 nucleotides align to TRBD1. The germline V gene encodes CDR1 SGHTA and CDR2 FQGTGA. The CDR3 is 14 residues long. Germline trimming cut 2 bases from V and 6 bases from J; bases unmatched to any gene: 6. The CDR3 sequence is CASSLGQGAGEQYF. CDR3 DNA: TGTGCCAGCAGCTTAGGCCAGGGGGCAGGCGAGCAGTACTTC.